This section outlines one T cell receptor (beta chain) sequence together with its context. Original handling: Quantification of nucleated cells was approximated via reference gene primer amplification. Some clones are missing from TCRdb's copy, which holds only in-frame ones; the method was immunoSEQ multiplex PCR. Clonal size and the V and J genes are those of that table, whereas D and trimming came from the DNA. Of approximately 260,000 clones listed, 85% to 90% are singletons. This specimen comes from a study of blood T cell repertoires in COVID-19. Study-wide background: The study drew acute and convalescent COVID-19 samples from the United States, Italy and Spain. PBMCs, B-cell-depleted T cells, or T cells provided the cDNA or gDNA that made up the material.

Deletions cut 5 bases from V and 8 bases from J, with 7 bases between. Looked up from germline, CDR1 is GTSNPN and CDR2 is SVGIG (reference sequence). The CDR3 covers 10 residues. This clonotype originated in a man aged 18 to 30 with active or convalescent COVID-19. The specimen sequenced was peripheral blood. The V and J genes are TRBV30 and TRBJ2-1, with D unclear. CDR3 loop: CAWGSDEQFF. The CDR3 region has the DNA TGTGCCTGGGGATCAGATGAGCAGTTCTTC. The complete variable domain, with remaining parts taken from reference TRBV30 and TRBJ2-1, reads SQTIHQWPATLVQPVGSPLSLECTVEGTSNPNLYWYRQAAGRGLQLLFYSVGIGQISSEVPQNLSASRPQDRQFILSSKKLLLSDSGFYLCAWGSDEQFFGPGTRLTVL.